This TCR beta chain was sequenced for a study of blood T cell repertoires in COVID-19. Study summary: T cells, B-cell-depleted T cells, or PBMCs supplied cDNA or gDNA.

Per the original data handling: Amplification from reference gene primers served as the basis for estimated nucleated cell counts. The repertoire was sequenced with immunoSEQ multiplex PCR; TCRdb's copy has only in-frame clones and lacks some. V, J and clone size are taken as reported in that table, and D and trimming were inferred from the DNA itself. The sample includes 110,000 or so clones, 80% to 90% of them seen just once. The CDR3 length is 15 residues. V was shortened by 6 bases and J by 1 base, with 15 bases between the two germline ends. Looked up from germline, CDR1 is MNHEY and CDR2 is SVGAGI.

This rearrangement joins TRBV6-5 to TRBJ1-2; possible D gene TRBD1, 5 bases. The clonotype comes from a man in his forties with acute or convalescent COVID-19. Sequencing used peripheral blood. The CDR3 is CASRSFGDYNYGYTF. The CDR3 DNA follows: TGTGCCAGCAGATCCTTTGGGGACTATAACTATGGCTACACCTTC.